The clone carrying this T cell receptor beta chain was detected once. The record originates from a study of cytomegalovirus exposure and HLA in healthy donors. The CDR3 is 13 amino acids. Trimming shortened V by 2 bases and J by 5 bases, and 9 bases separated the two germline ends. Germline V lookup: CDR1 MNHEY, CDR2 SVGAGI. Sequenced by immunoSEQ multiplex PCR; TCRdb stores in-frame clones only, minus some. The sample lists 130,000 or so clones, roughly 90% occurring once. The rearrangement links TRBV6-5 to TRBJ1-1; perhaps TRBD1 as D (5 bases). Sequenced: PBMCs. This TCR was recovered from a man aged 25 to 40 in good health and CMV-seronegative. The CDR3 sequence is CASSYIRQTEAFF. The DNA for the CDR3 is TGTGCCAGCAGTTACATCCGACAGACTGAAGCTTTCTTT.